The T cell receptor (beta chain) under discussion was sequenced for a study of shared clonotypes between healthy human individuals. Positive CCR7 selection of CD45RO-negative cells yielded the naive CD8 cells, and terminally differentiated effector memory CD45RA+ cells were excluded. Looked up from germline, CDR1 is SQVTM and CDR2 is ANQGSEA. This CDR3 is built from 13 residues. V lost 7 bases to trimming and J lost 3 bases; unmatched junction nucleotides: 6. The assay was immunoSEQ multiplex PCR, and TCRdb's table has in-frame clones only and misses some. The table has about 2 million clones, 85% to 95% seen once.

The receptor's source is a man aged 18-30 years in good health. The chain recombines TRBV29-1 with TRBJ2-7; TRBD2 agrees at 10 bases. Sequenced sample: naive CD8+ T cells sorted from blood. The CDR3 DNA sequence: TGCAGCGCCCTAGCGGGAGAAAGCTACGAGCAGTACTTC. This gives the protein CSALAGESYEQYF.